This TCR beta chain appears in the sequencing data of a study of blood T cells in healthy people across ages. Together with a sample-barcoded 5' primer, a J-beta primer mix was included in a second PCR lasting about 6 to 11 cycles. Each CDR3 protein is one row after TCRdb ran MiXCR on the 5' RACE reads. The top ten hold around 7.7% of the sample, which has around 1.7 million distinct CDR3 sequences, approximately 30% seen once. The V gene's germline CDR1 is SGHTA and CDR2 FQGNSA. Trimming removed 5 bases from V and 8 bases from J, with 21 bases in between. The CDR3 loop spans 15 amino acids. The TCR comes from a woman aged 25 to 45 in good health. Material for sequencing was blood. This rearrangement joins TRBV7-2 to TRBJ1-2; the D gene is possibly TRBD1 (5 bases). For the CDR3, the DNA is TGTGCCAGCAGCACCATCGCAGTGGGGCCCGGGGGCTACACCTTC. Residues: CASSTIAVGPGGYTF.